This T cell receptor (beta chain) was retrieved from a study of control samples from healthy donors and cancer patients. Generated by immunoSEQ multiplex PCR, the TCRdb table keeps only in-frame clones and is missing some. In the table there are 140,000 to 150,000 clones, roughly nine tenths of which are singletons. The sequence came from a man younger than 40 in good health. Specimen: blood.

The CDR3 bases are TGTGCCAGCAGCTTAGAGTCGGGCTACGAGCAGTACTTC. Its translation: CASSLESGYEQYF. The J gene is TRBJ2-7, the V gene TRBV7-8; D not certain. The length of the CDR3 is 13 residues. The V end lost 1 base, the J end lost 3 bases, and 7 bases lay between the germline ends. CDR1 SGHVS and CDR2 FQNEAQ come from the germline V gene.